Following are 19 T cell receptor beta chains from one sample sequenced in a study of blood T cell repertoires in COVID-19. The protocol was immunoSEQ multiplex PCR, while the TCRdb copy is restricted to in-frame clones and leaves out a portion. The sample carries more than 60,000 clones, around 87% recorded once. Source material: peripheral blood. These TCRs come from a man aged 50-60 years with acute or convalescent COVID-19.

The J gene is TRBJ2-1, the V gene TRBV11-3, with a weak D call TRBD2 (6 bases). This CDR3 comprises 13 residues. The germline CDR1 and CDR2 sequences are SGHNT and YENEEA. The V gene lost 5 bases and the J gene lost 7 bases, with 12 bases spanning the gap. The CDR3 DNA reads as TGTGCCAGCAGCCCCGATGGGGGGAATGAGCAGTTCTTC. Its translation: CASSPDGGNEQFF.

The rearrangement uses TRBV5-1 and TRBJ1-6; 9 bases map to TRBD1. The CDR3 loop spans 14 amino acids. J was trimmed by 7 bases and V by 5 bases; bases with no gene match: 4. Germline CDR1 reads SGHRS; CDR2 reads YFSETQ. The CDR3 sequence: CASRTGTGNSPLHF. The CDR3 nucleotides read TGCGCCAGCAGAACTGGGACAGGGAATTCACCCCTCCACTTT.

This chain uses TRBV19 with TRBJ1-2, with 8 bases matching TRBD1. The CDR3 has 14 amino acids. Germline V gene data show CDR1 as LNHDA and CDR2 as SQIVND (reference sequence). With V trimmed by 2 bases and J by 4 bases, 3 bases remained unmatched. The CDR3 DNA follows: TGTGCCAGTAGTATACCAGGGGGCCCCTATGGCTACACCTTC. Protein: CASSIPGGPYGYTF.

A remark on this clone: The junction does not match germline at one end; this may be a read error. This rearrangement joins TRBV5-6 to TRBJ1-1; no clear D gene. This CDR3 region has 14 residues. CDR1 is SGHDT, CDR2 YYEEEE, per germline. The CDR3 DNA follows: TGTGCCAGCAGCGAGGCCCTTCACGGCACTGGAGCTTTCTTT. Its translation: CASSEALHGTGAFF.

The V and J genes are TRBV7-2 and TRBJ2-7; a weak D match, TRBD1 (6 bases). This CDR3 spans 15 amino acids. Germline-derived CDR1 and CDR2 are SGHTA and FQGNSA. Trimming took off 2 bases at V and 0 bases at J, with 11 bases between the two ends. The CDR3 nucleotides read TGTGCCAGCAGCTTATTCGGGGACACCTCCTACGAGCAGTACTTC. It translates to CASSLFGDTSYEQYF.

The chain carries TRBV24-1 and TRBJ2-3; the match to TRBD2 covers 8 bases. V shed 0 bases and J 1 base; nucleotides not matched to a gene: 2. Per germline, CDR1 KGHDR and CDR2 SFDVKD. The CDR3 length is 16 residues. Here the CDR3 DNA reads TGTGCCACCAGTGATTTGGGTAGCGGGGGCACAGATACGCAGTATTTT. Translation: CATSDLGSGGTDTQYF.

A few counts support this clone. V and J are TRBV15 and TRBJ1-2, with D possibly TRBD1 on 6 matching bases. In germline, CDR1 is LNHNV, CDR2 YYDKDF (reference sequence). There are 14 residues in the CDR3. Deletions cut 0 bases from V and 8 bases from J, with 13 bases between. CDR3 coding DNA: TGTGCCACCAGCAGAGAAACAGGGTGGCGGGGCTACACCTTC. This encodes CATSRETGWRGYTF.

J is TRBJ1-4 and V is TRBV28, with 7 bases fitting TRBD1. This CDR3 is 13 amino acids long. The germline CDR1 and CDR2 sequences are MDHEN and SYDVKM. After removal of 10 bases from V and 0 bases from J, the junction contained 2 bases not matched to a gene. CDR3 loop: CAIQGATNEKLFF. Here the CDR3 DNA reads TGTGCCATTCAGGGGGCAACTAATGAAAAACTGTTTTTT.

CDR3 amino acids: CASRETGGVGYTF. The CDR3 region has the DNA TGTGCCAGCAGGGAGACAGGGGGAGTAGGCTACACCTTC. J is TRBJ1-2 and V is TRBV2; TRBD1 matches 9 bases. The V and J ends lost 6 bases and 8 bases, in that order; junction bases with no gene match: 7. CDR1 SNHLY and CDR2 FYNNEI come from the germline V gene. This CDR3 is built from 13 residues.

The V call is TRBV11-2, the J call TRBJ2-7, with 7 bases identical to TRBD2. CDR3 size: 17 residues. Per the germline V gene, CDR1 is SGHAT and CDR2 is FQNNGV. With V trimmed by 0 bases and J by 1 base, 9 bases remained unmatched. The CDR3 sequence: CASSLDGASGISYEQYF. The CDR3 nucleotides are TGTGCCAGCAGCTTAGATGGGGCTAGCGGAATTTCCTACGAGCAGTACTTC. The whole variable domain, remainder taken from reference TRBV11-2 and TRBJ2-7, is EAGVAQSPRYKIIEKRQSVAFWCNPISGHATLYWYQQILGQGPKLLIQFQNNGVVDDSQLPKDRFSAERLKGVDSTLKIQPAKLEDSAVYLCASSLDGASGISYEQYFGPGTRLTVT.

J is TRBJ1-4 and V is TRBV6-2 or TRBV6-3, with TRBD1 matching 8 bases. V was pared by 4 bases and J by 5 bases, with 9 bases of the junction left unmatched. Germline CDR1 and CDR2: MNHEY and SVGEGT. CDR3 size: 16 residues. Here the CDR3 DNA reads TGTGCCAGCAGTTTCGAAGGTCGGACAGGGAATGAAAAACTGTTTTTT. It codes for CASSFEGRTGNEKLFF.

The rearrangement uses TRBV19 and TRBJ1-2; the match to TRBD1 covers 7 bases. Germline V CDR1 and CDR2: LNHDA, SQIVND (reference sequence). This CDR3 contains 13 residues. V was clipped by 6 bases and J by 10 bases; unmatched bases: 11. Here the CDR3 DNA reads TGTGCCAGTAGGTACTCAGGGGGTTCTGACTACACCTTC. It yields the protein CASRYSGGSDYTF.

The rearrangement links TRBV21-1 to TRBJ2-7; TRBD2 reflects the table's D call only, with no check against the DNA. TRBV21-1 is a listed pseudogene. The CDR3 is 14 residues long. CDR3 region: CALAGGTRTYEQYF. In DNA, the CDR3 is TGTGCACTCGCCGGGGGAACCAGGACCTACGAGCAGTACTTC.

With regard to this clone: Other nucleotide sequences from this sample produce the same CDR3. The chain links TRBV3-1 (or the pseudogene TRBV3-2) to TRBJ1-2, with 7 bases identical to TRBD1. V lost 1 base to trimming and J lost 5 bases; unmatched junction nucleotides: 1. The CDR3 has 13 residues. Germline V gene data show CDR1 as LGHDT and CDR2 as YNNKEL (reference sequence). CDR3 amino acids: CASSQAGGYGYTF. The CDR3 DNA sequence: TGTGCCAGCAGCCAAGCAGGGGGTTATGGCTACACCTTC.

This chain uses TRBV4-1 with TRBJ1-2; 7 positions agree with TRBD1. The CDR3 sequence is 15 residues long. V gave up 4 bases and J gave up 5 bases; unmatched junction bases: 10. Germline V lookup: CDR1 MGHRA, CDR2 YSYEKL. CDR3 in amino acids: CASSPEEGARYGYTF. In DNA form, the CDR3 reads TGCGCCAGCAGCCCCGAGGAGGGGGCAAGATATGGCTACACCTTC.

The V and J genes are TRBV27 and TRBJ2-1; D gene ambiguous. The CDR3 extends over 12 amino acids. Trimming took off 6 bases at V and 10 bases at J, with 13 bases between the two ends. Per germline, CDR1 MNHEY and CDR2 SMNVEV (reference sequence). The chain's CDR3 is CASSLLGEEQFF. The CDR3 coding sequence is TGTGCCAGCAGCCTTCTCGGAGAGGAGCAGTTCTTC.

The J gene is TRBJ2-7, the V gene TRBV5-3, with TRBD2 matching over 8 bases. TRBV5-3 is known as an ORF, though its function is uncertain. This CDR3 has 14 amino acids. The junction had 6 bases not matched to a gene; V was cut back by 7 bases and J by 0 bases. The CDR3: CARGKLAGSYEQYF. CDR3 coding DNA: TGTGCCAGAGGCAAGCTAGCGGGCTCCTACGAGCAGTACTTC.

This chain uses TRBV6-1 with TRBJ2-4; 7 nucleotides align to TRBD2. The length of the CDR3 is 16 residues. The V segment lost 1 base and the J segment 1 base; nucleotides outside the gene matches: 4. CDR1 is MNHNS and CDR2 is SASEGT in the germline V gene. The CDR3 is CASSEGGGRAKNIQYF. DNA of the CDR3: TGTGCCAGCAGTGAAGGGGGAGGGAGGGCCAAAAACATTCAGTACTTC.

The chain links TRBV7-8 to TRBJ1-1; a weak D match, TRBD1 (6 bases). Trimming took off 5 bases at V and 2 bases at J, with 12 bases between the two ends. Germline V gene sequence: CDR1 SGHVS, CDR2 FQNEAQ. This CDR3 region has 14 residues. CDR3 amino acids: CASSREGVNTEAFF. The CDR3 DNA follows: TGTGCCAGCAGCCGAGAGGGGGTAAACACTGAAGCTTTCTTT.